Included here is one T cell receptor (beta chain) sequence, with context. The antigen is not known. The protocol was immunoSEQ multiplex PCR, while the TCRdb copy is restricted to in-frame clones and leaves out a portion. The table includes 90,000 or so clones, 90% detected once. This entry is derived from a study of PD-L1 blockade in urothelial cancer. Study-wide context: Most patients, twenty-five of 29, were males with bladder-origin cancer. Across blood samples, T cells had a median count of about 150,000.

V lost 5 bases and J lost 8; bases outside the gene matches: 11. Germline lookup yields CDR1 MNHEY and CDR2 SVGAGI. This CDR3 is 15 amino acids long. This sample's time point: pretreatment peripheral blood. Study-wide findings and caveats: Durable-benefit patients showed greater tumor-associated blood clone expansion at 3 weeks.

The chain carries TRBV6-5 and TRBJ1-4; 7 bases line up with TRBD1. The input for sequencing was PBMCs, taken around atezolizumab (anti-PD-L1) treatment. The clonotype originates from a man aged 55 to 70 with urothelial cancer. CDR3 in amino acids: CASSTTGDGREKLFF. DNA of the CDR3: TGTGCCAGCAGTACCACAGGGGATGGTAGAGAAAAACTGTTTTTT.